These 18 T cell receptor beta chains originate from one sample sequenced in a study of blood T cells in healthy people across ages. A J-beta primer mix and a sample-barcoded 5' primer were used in a second PCR of about 7 to 12 cycles. TCRdb reprocessed the 5' RACE reads with MiXCR, giving one entry per CDR3 protein. This table holds hundreds of thousands of distinct CDR3 sequences, roughly 32% found once. The sample taken for sequencing was blood. These receptors came from a woman of 80 years or more in good health.

The rearrangement uses TRBV10-3 and TRBJ2-1; 15 bases are shared with TRBD2. CDR1 and CDR2 from the germline V gene are ENHRY and SYGVKD. CDR3 length: 18 residues. Unmatched junction bases numbered 8, after V lost 0 bases and J lost 8 bases. CDR3 in DNA: TGTGCCATCAGTGAGTCGAAAGGACTAGCGGGGGGGCGTTATGAGCAGTTCTTC. Protein product: CAISESKGLAGGRYEQFF.

Turning to this clonotype: One base away lies a much larger clone, so this may be a sequencing read error. The gene calls are TRBV2 and TRBJ2-1; the D gene is possibly TRBD2 (6 bases). Germline CDR1 reads SNHLY; CDR2 reads FYNNEI. V was cut by 2 bases and J by 4 bases, with 21 bases left in between. This CDR3 has 18 amino acids. Written as DNA, the CDR3 is TGTGCCAGCAGTGAATATAAAAGGGCTAGCGAGAGGTACAATGAGCAGTTCTTC. It specifies CASSEYKRASERYNEQFF.

This clonotype was observed at least ten times. The chain joins TRBV9 to TRBJ2-7; TRBD1 might be the D (6 bases). Trimming removed 0 bases from V and 5 bases from J, with 15 bases in between. Germline CDR1 is SGDLS and CDR2 is YYNGEE. There are 15 residues in the CDR3. This chain's CDR3 is CASSVDSRGKDEQYF. The CDR3 DNA is TGTGCCAGCAGCGTAGACTCCAGGGGAAAGGACGAGCAGTACTTC.

This clonotype was seen only a few times. This could be a read error, since a much larger clone is one nucleotide away. The chain employs TRBV5-6 and TRBJ2-1, with 7 nucleotides matching TRBD1. Trimming at V came to 2 bases and at J to 8 bases, leaving 10 bases not matched to a gene. The length of the CDR3 is 15 residues. Looked up from germline, CDR1 is SGHDT and CDR2 is YYEEEE. CDR3: CASSFKTGYSDEQFF. The CDR3 region has the DNA TGTGCCAGCAGCTTTAAGACAGGGTATAGCGATGAGCAGTTCTTC.

This clonotype was counted many times. The rearrangement joins TRBV5-4 to TRBJ2-7; the D gene could be TRBD1 or TRBD2 (6 bases each). Deletions cut 3 bases from V and 5 bases from J, with 12 bases between. CDR3 length equals 13 residues. Per the germline V gene, CDR1 is SGHNT and CDR2 is YYREEE (reference sequence). The CDR3 sequence is CASSSWGAHEQYF. CDR3 in DNA: TGTGCCAGCAGCTCCTGGGGGGCCCACGAGCAGTACTTC.

As to this clonotype: It may be a read error: a sequence one base away is much more abundant. The genes are TRBV4-2 and TRBJ1-1; D remains ambiguous. V shed 1 base and J shed 4 bases, with 10 bases lying between them. The germline gives CDR1 LGHNA, CDR2 YNFKEQ. CDR3 length equals 14 residues. The CDR3 nucleotides read TGTGCCAGCAGCCAAGCGAGTGGGAGCACTGAAGCTTTCTTT. It codes for CASSQASGSTEAFF.

The V call is TRBV29-1, the J call TRBJ2-7; D not resolved. The CDR3 totals 11 residues. V was pared by 6 bases and J by 2 bases, with 8 bases between. Germline CDR1 SQVTM, CDR2 ANQGSEA. The CDR3: CSVGIPYEQYF. For the CDR3, the DNA is TGCAGCGTGGGAATCCCCTACGAGCAGTACTTC.

This clonotype appeared many times. The chain combines TRBV12-3 or TRBV12-4 with TRBJ1-6; D is unresolved. The V gene lost 6 bases and the J gene lost 9 bases, with 15 bases spanning the gap. This CDR3 comprises 14 residues. CDR3 sequence reads: CASRLGLGISPLHF. CDR3 bases: TGTGCCAGCAGACTTGGACTAGGTATTTCACCCCTCCACTTT.

With respect to this clonotype: At one of its ends the junction is not consistent with the germline gene, which may arise from a read error. The V gene is TRBV5-1, the J gene TRBJ2-1; D tentatively reads TRBD1 or TRBD2 (7 bases each). Germline values: CDR1 SGHRS, CDR2 YFSETQ. There are 14 residues in the CDR3. The chain's CDR3 is CASSLGQRDNERYF. The CDR3 nucleotides read TGCGCCAGCAGCCTGGGACAGCGGGACAATGAGCGGTACTTC.

About this clonotype: One base away lies a much larger clone, so this may be a sequencing read error. The chain uses TRBV7-2 and TRBJ1-1, with D possibly TRBD1 on 5 matching bases. The CDR3 consists of 17 residues. CDR1 and CDR2 from the germline V gene are SGHTA and FQGNSA. V was trimmed by 5 bases and J by 6 bases, leaving 25 bases between them. CDR3: CASSPAPVGTLCPEAFF. The CDR3 DNA sequence: TGTGCCAGCAGCCCCGCTCCCGTCGGGACTCTCTGTCCTGAAGCTTTCTTT. Full variable domain (rest looked up from reference TRBV7-2 and TRBJ1-1): GAGVSQSPSNKVTEKGKDVELRCDPISGHTALYWYRQSLGQGLEFLIYFQGNSAPDKSGLPSDRFSAERTGGSVSTLTIQRTQQEDSAVYLCASSPAPVGTLCPEAFFGQGTRLTVV.

The chain has TRBV7-2 and TRBJ1-3, with 9 positions matching TRBD1. J was trimmed by 7 bases and V by 1 base; bases with no gene match: 5. This CDR3 contains 15 residues. The V gene's germline CDR1 is SGHTA and CDR2 FQGNSA. The DNA of the CDR3 is TGTGCCAGCAGCTTAGGGGGACAGGGTAGCAACACCATATATTTT. Residues: CASSLGGQGSNTIYF.

In its sample, this clonotype was seen many times. The rearrangement joins TRBV12-3 or TRBV12-4 to TRBJ2-6, with 11 bases identical to TRBD2. This CDR3 spans 19 amino acids. V dropped 5 bases and J dropped 0; count of bases not matched to a gene: 9. The CDR3, as DNA: TGTGCCAGCAGTCTTTTAGCGGGGGGGCGATTCTCTGGGGCCAACGTCCTGACTTTC. This sequence encodes CASSLLAGGRFSGANVLTF.

This clonotype was observed many times. It may be a read error: a sequence one base away is much more abundant. This sequence joins TRBV29-1 and TRBJ2-5; D unclear. The CDR3 covers 11 residues. V was clipped by 2 bases and J by 11 bases, with 12 bases between them. Germline lookup yields CDR1 SQVTM and CDR2 ANQGSEA. The DNA of the CDR3 is TGCAGCGTTGAACTAGTAGGTGAGCAGTACTTC. Translated: CSVELVGEQYF.

This clonotype has only a few counts. The chain employs TRBV7-3 and TRBJ2-2; D gene unclear. The CDR3 is made up of 11 amino acids. The V gene lost 7 bases and the J gene lost 4 bases, with 4 bases spanning the gap. CDR1 SGHTA and CDR2 FQGTGA come from the germline V gene. The CDR3 nucleotides read TGTGCCAGCACAGGCACCGGGGAGCTGTTTTTT. Its protein product is CASTGTGELFF.

This chain links TRBV20-1 with TRBJ2-5; weak D call: TRBD2 (5 bases). The CDR3 is 13 residues long. V lost 1 base and J lost 4, with 10 bases in between. Germline V gene sequence: CDR1 DFQATT, CDR2 SNEGSKA (reference sequence). This CDR3 is CSARGTRTETQYF. The CDR3 nucleotides are TGCAGTGCTAGAGGTACTAGGACAGAGACCCAGTACTTC.

This chain uses TRBV30 with TRBJ2-3; the match to TRBD2 covers 8 bases. CDR1 and CDR2 from the germline V gene are GTSNPN and SVGIG (reference sequence). This CDR3 region has 16 residues. The trim removed 5 bases at V and 1 base at J, leaving 11 bases unmatched. The CDR3 sequence: CAWRRRGGLRTDTQYF. The CDR3 coding sequence is TGTGCCTGGCGGAGGCGCGGGGGGCTTCGCACAGATACGCAGTATTTT.

This clonotype was seen ten or more times. The chain couples TRBV5-1 to TRBJ1-1; 9 bases align to TRBD1. The CDR3 has 14 amino acids. Per the germline V gene, CDR1 is SGHRS and CDR2 is YFSETQ. With V trimmed by 5 bases and J by 7 bases, 9 bases remained unmatched. This CDR3 reads CASRDPKDRGEAFF. The CDR3 nucleotides are TGCGCCAGCAGGGACCCCAAGGACAGGGGTGAAGCTTTCTTT.

This clonotype was seen more than once but under ten times. This chain links TRBV18 with TRBJ1-5; 10 bases match TRBD1. V shed 4 bases and J 2 bases; nucleotides not matched to a gene: 5. CDR3 length: 16 residues. Germline CDR1 is KGHSH and CDR2 is LQKENI. CDR3 amino acids: CASSRDRGMGNQPQHF. In nucleotides, the CDR3 is TGTGCCAGCTCACGGGACAGGGGCATGGGCAATCAGCCCCAGCATTTT.